The entry below gives a single TCR beta chain sequence along with its context. Its target is unknown. With molecular barcodes, quantitative 5'-RACE was used to make the TCR beta libraries. MiXCR was run by TCRdb on the 5' RACE reads, yielding one entry per CDR3 protein. The repertoire has some 200,000 distinct CDR3 sequences, around 13% of them found once; the top ten carry more than 15%. The sample originates from a study of CD8 T cells in ankylosing spondylitis. Findings and caveats of the study: Disease-linked clones had a CD8+ phenotype and relatively low frequency in peripheral blood. What appeared characteristic of ankylosing spondylitis blood was a TCR beta motif of eight or nine highly homologous variants. Clones linked to disease were reported to show significant enrichment in matched ankylosing spondylitis synovial fluid.

This sequence was found in a male donor with ankylosing spondylitis or in good health (not recorded which). Source material: blood, either unsorted or a sorted T cell fraction (not recorded which).

The CDR3 sequence: CASSRDDRSTDTQYF. The CDR3 DNA reads TGTGCCAGCAGCCGAGATGATCGAAGCACAGATACGCAGTATTTT. V is TRBV3-1 and J is TRBJ2-3; D call uncertain. Germline loops: CDR1 LGHDT, CDR2 YNNKEL (reference sequence). CDR3 length equals 15 residues. With 4 bases removed from V and 0 bases from J, the gap between germline ends came to 11 bases.